This T cell receptor beta chain was observed in a study of response to subunit inactivated influenza vaccine. General study results and limits: Each seasonal influenza vaccination recruits few new T cells, the authors suggested.

As to this clonotype: The antigen is not known.

In TCRdb, the RT-PCR reads were re-called with MiXCR into one record per CDR3 protein. The profile covers around 190,000 distinct CDR3 sequences, with approximately 14% appearing a single time and approximately 24% taken by the ten largest. Per the germline V gene, CDR1 is LGHNA and CDR2 is YNFKEQ. This CDR3 has 16 residues. V shed 1 base and J shed 0 bases, with 12 bases lying between them. The clonotype originates from a man aged 45-60 years who received an inactivated influenza vaccine. The sample consisted of CD8+ T cells sorted from PBMCs, taken 5 to 6 days after vaccination. The V gene is TRBV4-2, the J gene TRBJ1-1, with D unresolved. The CDR3 nucleotides are TGTGCCAGCAGCCAAGTCTCGCGGGGTATGAACACTGAAGCTTTCTTT. This codes for CASSQVSRGMNTEAFF.